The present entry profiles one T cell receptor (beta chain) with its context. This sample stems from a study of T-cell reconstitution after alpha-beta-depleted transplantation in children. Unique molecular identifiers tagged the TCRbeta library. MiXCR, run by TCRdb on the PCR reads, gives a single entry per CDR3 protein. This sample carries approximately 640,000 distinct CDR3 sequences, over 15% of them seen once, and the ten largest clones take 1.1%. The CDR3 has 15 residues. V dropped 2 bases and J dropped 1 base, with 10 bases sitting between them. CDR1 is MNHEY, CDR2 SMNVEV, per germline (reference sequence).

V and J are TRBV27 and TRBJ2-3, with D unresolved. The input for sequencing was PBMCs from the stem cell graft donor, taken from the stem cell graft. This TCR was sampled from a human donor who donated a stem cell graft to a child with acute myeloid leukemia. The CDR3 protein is CASSLANAGTDTQYF. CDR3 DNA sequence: TGTGCCAGCAGTTTAGCAAATGCAGGCACAGATACGCAGTATTTT.